A single sample gave rise to the 8 T cell receptor beta chains below, sequenced in a study of a mutant IDH1 vaccine in newly diagnosed glioma. These TCRs' antigens remain unknown. Time point here: week 5, during vaccination. The study gave 300 ug of mutant IDH1 20-mer peptide per vaccine dose, with topical imiquimod. This table comes from immunoSEQ multiplex PCR, and its TCRdb copy is limited to in-frame clones, with some not included. The sample carries 40,000 or so clones, approximately 85% recorded once. Sequencing used PBMCs, obtained from a glioma patient whose treatment included an IDH1 peptide vaccine. These receptors all come from a middle-aged man with glioma.

This chain joins TRBV9 and TRBJ2-1; D unresolved. The germline CDR1 and CDR2 sequences are SGDLS and YYNGEE. The CDR3 length is 13 residues. The V end lost 4 bases, the J end lost 2 bases, and 7 bases lay between the germline ends. Here the CDR3 reads CASSPTPYNEQFF. The CDR3 DNA reads TGTGCCAGCAGCCCCACCCCCTACAATGAGCAGTTCTTC. The variable domain in full, completed from reference TRBV9 and TRBJ2-1, reads DSGVTQTPKHLITATGQRVTLRCSPRSGDLSVYWYQQSLDQGLQFLIQYYNGEERAKGNILERFSAQQFPDLHSELNLSSLELGDSALYFCASSPTPYNEQFFGPGTRLTVL.

This chain links TRBV28 with TRBJ1-2; 9 bases line up with TRBD1. This CDR3 has 14 amino acids. Looked up from germline, CDR1 is MDHEN and CDR2 is SYDVKM. V lost 6 bases and J lost 2; bases outside the gene matches: 4. CDR3 DNA sequence: TGTGCCAGCAGGACCGGGACAGGGAACTATGGCTACACCTTC. Encoded protein: CASRTGTGNYGYTF.

This clone has only a few counts. The rearrangement uses TRBV19 and TRBJ1-1; tentative D call: TRBD1 (5 bases). The CDR3 has 14 amino acids. The V gene lost 3 bases and the J gene lost 3 bases, with 11 bases spanning the gap. The germline V gene has CDR1 LNHDA and CDR2 SQIVND (reference sequence). The CDR3 region is CASSIMGVDTEAFF. CDR3 nucleotides: TGTGCCAGTAGTATCATGGGGGTTGACACTGAAGCTTTCTTT.

The chain is built from TRBV7-9 and TRBJ1-5; D gene unclear. This CDR3 is 15 amino acids long. The V and J ends lost 4 bases and 0 bases respectively, with 10 bases between them. Germline lookup yields CDR1 SEHNR and CDR2 FQNEAQ (reference sequence). The CDR3 nucleotides read TGTGCCAGCAGCTCGACTCGTGGTAGCAATCAGCCCCAGCATTTT. Protein: CASSSTRGSNQPQHF. Together with reference TRBV7-9 and TRBJ1-5, the CDR3 gives the full variable domain: DTGVSQNPRHKITKRGQNVTFRCDPISEHNRLYWYRQTLGQGPEFLTYFQNEAQLEKSRLLSDRFSAERPKGSFSTLEIQRTEQGDSAMYLCASSSTRGSNQPQHFGDGTRLSIL.

V and J are TRBV18 and TRBJ2-3; D remains ambiguous. This CDR3 region has 13 residues. Germline V gene lookup returns CDR1 KGHSH and CDR2 LQKENI. The V end lost 3 bases, the J end lost 4 bases, and 8 bases lay between the germline ends. CDR3 nucleotides: TGTGCCAGCTCACCCCGCACAGCAGATACGCAGTATTTT. As protein: CASSPRTADTQYF.

The chain couples TRBV6-5 to TRBJ2-1, with a weak D call TRBD2 (5 bases). Germline V lookup: CDR1 MNHEY, CDR2 SVGAGI. This CDR3 is built from 15 residues. Trimming removed 5 bases from V and 8 bases from J, with 19 bases in between. CDR3 in amino acids: CASSPRPMRVDEQFF. The CDR3 nucleotides are TGTGCCAGCAGTCCTCGACCAATGAGGGTCGATGAGCAGTTCTTC.

V is TRBV7-9 and J is TRBJ2-7; the D is unclear. Germline V lookup: CDR1 SEHNR, CDR2 FQNEAQ (reference sequence). The CDR3 has 14 amino acids. The V and J ends lost 1 base and 5 bases respectively, with 12 bases between them. The CDR3 nucleotides are TGTGCCAGCAGCTTAGGAGTTCTATCACACGAGCAGTACTTC. It encodes CASSLGVLSHEQYF. Together with reference TRBV7-9 and TRBJ2-7, the CDR3 gives the full variable domain: DTGVSQNPRHKITKRGQNVTFRCDPISEHNRLYWYRQTLGQGPEFLTYFQNEAQLEKSRLLSDRFSAERPKGSFSTLEIQRTEQGDSAMYLCASSLGVLSHEQYFGPGTRLTVT.

The chain combines TRBV5-8 with TRBJ2-1; no clear D gene. Germline assignment: CDR1 SGHTS and CDR2 YDEGEE. The V and J ends lost 0 bases and 6 bases respectively, with 10 bases between them. The CDR3 runs to 14 residues. CDR3 bases: TGTGCCAGCAGCTTGGAACCTGGACGCAATGAGCAGTTCTTC. Its translation: CASSLEPGRNEQFF.